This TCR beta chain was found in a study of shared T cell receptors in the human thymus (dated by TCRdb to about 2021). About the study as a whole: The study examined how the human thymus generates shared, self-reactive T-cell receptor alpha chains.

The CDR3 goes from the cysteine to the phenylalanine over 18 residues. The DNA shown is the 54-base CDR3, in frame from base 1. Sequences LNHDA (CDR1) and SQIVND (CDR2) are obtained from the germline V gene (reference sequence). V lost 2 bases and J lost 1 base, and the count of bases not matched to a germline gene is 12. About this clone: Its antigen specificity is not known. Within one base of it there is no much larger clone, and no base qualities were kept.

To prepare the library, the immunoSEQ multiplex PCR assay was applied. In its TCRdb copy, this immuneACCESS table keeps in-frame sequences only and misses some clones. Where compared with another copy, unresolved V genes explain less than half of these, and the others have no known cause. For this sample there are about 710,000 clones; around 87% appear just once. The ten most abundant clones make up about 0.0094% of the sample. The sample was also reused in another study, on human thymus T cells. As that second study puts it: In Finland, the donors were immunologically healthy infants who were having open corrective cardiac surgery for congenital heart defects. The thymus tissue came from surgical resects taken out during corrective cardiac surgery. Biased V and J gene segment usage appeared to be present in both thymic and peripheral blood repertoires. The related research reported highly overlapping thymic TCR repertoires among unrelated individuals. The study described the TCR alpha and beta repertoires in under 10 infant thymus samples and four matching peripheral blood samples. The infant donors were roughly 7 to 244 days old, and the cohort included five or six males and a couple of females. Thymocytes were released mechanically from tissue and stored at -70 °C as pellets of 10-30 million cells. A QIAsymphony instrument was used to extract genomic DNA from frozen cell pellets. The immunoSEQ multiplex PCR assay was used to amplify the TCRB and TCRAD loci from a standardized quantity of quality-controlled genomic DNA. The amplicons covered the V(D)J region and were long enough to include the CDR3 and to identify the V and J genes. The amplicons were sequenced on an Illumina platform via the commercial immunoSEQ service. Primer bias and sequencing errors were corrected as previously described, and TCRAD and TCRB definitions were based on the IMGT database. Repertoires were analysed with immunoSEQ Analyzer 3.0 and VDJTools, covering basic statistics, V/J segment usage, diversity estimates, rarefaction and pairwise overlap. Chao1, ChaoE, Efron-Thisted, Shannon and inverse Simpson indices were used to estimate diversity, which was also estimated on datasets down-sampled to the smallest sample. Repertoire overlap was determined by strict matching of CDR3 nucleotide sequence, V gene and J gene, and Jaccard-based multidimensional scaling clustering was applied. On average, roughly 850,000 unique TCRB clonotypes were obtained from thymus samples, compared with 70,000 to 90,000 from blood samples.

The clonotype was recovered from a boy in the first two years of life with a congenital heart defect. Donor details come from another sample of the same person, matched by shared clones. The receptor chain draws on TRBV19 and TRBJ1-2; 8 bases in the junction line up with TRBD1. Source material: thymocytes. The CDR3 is CASSISRSGGQGNYGYTF. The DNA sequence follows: TGTGCCAGTAGTATATCCCGATCAGGAGGACAGGGTAACTATGGCTACACCTTC.